What follows describes a single TCR beta chain. Its antigen is currently unknown. These data are taken from a study of a mutant IDH1 vaccine in newly diagnosed glioma. Study background: Eight vaccinations were given in weeks 1, 3, 5, 7, 11, 15, 19 and 23. Patients' prior therapy spanned radiotherapy, temozolomide, or both; most underwent both.

CDR1 MNHEY and CDR2 SVGAGI come from the germline V gene. CDR3 size: 14 residues. V lost 6 bases, J lost 4 bases, and 15 bases lay in between. Time point given: week 5, during vaccination. Vaccine doses each comprised 300 ug of mutant IDH1 20-mer peptide, with topical imiquimod. Astrocytomas that were new, WHO grade 3 or 4, IDH1-mutant and ATRX-lost were present in the donors. Using immunoSEQ multiplex PCR, the repertoire was profiled, and TCRdb retains in-frame clones only, with some absent. The table shows tens of thousands of clones, with about nine tenths occurring only once. Sample: PBMCs, taken from a glioma patient whose treatment included an IDH1 peptide vaccine. The chain recombines TRBV6-5 with TRBJ2-5; maybe TRBD2 (5 bases). The receptor's source is a woman aged 40 to 55 with glioma. The CDR3 spells CASSPQAGIETQYF. The DNA for the CDR3 is TGTGCCAGCAGCCCTCAAGCCGGGATAGAGACCCAGTACTTC.